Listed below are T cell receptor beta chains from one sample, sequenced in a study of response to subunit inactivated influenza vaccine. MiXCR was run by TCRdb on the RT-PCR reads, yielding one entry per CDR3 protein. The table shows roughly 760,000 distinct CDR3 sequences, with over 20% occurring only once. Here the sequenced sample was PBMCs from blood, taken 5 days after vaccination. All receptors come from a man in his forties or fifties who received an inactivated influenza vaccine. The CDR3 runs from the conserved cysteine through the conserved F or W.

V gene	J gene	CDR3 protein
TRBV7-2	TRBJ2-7	CASSLVLATHEQYF
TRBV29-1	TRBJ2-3	CSVLVGSTDTQYF
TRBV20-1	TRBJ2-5	CSARGTGGRETQYF
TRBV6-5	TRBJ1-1	CASSYGGRGAFF
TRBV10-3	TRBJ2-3	CAISGTLAREVSTDTQYF
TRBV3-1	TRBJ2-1	CASSQDRDAGPYSSYNEQFF
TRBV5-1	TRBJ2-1	CASSLDGKQGAKLEQFF
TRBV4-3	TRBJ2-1	CASSQEDRGWSYNEQFF
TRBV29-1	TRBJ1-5	CSVELGGNQPQHF
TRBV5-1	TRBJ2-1	CASSSYPGQGNNEQFF
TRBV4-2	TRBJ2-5	CASSRLLAGETQYF
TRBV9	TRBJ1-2	CASSVDSGWYGYTF
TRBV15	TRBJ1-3	CATSPQPTGSGNTIYF
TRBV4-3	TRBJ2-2	CASSQDLRQGTGELFF
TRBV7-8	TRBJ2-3	CASSYLAGGPSHTDTQYF
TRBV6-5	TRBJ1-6	CASSSGGANNSPLHF
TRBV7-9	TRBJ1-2	CASSLISAGYGYGYTF
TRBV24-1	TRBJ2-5	CATSDMGRETQYF
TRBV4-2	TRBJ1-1	CASSQETSTTTEAFF
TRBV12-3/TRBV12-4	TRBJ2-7	CASRVDSTDYEQYF
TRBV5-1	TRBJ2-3	CASSLGSTVTDTQYF
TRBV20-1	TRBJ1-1	CSARPGGGNTEAFF
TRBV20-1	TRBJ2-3	CSARDAASTDTQYF
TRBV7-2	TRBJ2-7	CASSLREGHYEQYF
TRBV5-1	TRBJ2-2	CASRPQVANTGELFF
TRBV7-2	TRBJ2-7	CASSLGSYRGYEQYF